A single sample gave rise to the 21 T cell receptor beta chains below, sequenced in a study of shared clonotypes between healthy human individuals. Only in-frame clones appear in the TCRdb table, and some are missing; sequencing was by immunoSEQ multiplex PCR. There are some 2.4 million clones in the sample; approximately 93% occur only once, and 0.36% lies in the top ten. Material: naive CD4+ T cells from PBMCs. Subset specified: CD45RA+ positively selected. Source of these receptors: a man in his late teens or twenties in good health. Some clones in this sample may be carry-over from other donors' samples.

CDR3 nucleotide sequence: TGTGCCAGTAGTATGGGGACTAGCTCCTACAATGAGCAGTTCTTC. It codes for CASSMGTSSYNEQFF. The chain uses TRBV19 and TRBJ2-1, with 8 bases identical to TRBD2. The CDR3 runs 15 residues. With 3 bases clipped from V and 0 bases from J, the junction kept 1 base outside the gene matches. In germline, CDR1 is LNHDA, CDR2 SQIVND (reference sequence).

The chain uses TRBV7-9 and TRBJ2-5, with D possibly TRBD1 on 6 matching bases. The CDR3 sequence is 16 residues long. Trimming cost V 3 bases and J 11 bases, with 25 bases left between them. Germline V gene lookup returns CDR1 SEHNR and CDR2 FQNEAQ (reference sequence). The DNA of the CDR3 is TGTGCCAGCAGCTTTGACCAGGGGATTCTGTGGAGTGAGCAGTACTTC. Residues: CASSFDQGILWSEQYF. Full variable domain (rest looked up from reference TRBV7-9 and TRBJ2-5): DTGVSQNPRHKITKRGQNVTFRCDPISEHNRLYWYRQTLGQGPEFLTYFQNEAQLEKSRLLSDRFSAERPKGSFSTLEIQRTEQGDSAMYLCASSFDQGILWSEQYFGPGTRLLVL.

This chain connects TRBV7-3 to TRBJ2-1; D is perhaps TRBD2 (6 bases). The V gene's germline CDR1 is SGHTA and CDR2 FQGTGA. CDR3 size: 15 residues. V was cut by 5 bases and J by 0 bases, with 11 bases left in between. The CDR3: CASSPGVYSYNEQFF. The CDR3 DNA sequence: TGTGCCAGCAGCCCGGGGGTTTACTCCTACAATGAGCAGTTCTTC.

The chain is built from TRBV9 and TRBJ1-3, with a tentative D call TRBD1 (5 bases). This CDR3 is built from 14 residues. Germline V CDR1 and CDR2: SGDLS, YYNGEE. V gave up 6 bases and J gave up 0 bases, with 10 bases separating them. The CDR3 loop is CASNGGTSGNTIYF. CDR3 sequence (DNA): TGTGCCAGCAACGGGGGGACCTCTGGAAACACCATATATTTT. Supplemented by reference TRBV9 and TRBJ1-3, the full variable domain reads DSGVTQTPKHLITATGQRVTLRCSPRSGDLSVYWYQQSLDQGLQFLIQYYNGEERAKGNILERFSAQQFPDLHSELNLSSLELGDSALYFCASNGGTSGNTIYFGEGSWLTVV.

The chain combines TRBV7-2 with TRBJ1-1; D gene uncertain. CDR1 SGHTA and CDR2 FQGNSA come from the germline V gene. The CDR3 contains 14 residues. Deletions cut 3 bases from V and 6 bases from J, with 14 bases between. The DNA for the CDR3 is TGTGCCAGCAGCTTGGCTTCCGGCGGCGCTGAAGCTTTCTTT. It yields the protein CASSLASGGAEAFF. The whole variable domain, filled in from reference TRBV7-2 and TRBJ1-1, reads GAGVSQSPSNKVTEKGKDVELRCDPISGHTALYWYRQSLGQGLEFLIYFQGNSAPDKSGLPSDRFSAERTGGSVSTLTIQRTQQEDSAVYLCASSLASGGAEAFFGQGTRLTVV.

The V call is TRBV6-5, the J call TRBJ2-7, with D possibly matching TRBD2 (6 bases). CDR3 length: 13 residues. The V gene lost 7 bases and the J gene lost 6 bases, with 16 bases spanning the gap. Germline values: CDR1 MNHEY, CDR2 SVGAGI. Written as DNA, the CDR3 is TGTGCCAGCACCTCAGCGGGCTTAGGCGAGCAGTACTTC. It yields the protein CASTSAGLGEQYF.

V is TRBV6-1 and J is TRBJ2-1; 9 nucleotides align to TRBD2. The V segment lost 0 bases and the J segment 7 bases; nucleotides outside the gene matches: 19. The CDR3 consists of 20 residues. CDR1 MNHNS and CDR2 SASEGT come from the germline V gene. The CDR3 DNA sequence: TGTGCCAGCAGTGAAGCTAAGGCTAGCGGGACTATGAATTGGAGGAATGAGCAGTTCTTC. Translating it yields CASSEAKASGTMNWRNEQFF.

The chain uses TRBV7-2 and TRBJ1-1; 10 positions match TRBD1. Germline V CDR1 and CDR2: SGHTA, FQGNSA. V was clipped by 3 bases and J by 4 bases; unmatched bases: 14. CDR3 length: 18 amino acids. CDR3: CASSLSLTDRGSGTEAFF. In nucleotides, the CDR3 is TGTGCCAGCAGCTTGTCTCTCACGGACAGGGGGAGTGGCACTGAAGCTTTCTTT.

This clone was counted a single time. This chain links TRBV28 with TRBJ2-3; no clear D. The germline V gene has CDR1 MDHEN and CDR2 SYDVKM. V dropped 7 bases and J dropped 4 bases, with 12 bases sitting between them. This CDR3 spans 13 amino acids. The DNA for the CDR3 is TGTGCCAGCAATACCCCCCCGGCAGATACGCAGTATTTT. Translating it yields CASNTPPADTQYF.

A remark on this clone: Other DNA sequences of this sample code for an identical CDR3. The chain recombines TRBV28 with TRBJ1-1; tentative D call: TRBD1 (6 bases). CDR1 MDHEN and CDR2 SYDVKM come from the germline V gene. The CDR3 extends over 13 amino acids. Trimming removed 2 bases at V and 4 bases at J, with 8 bases between. The CDR3 region is CASSLRGGTEAFF. The CDR3 nucleotides read TGTGCCAGCAGTTTAAGGGGGGGCACTGAAGCTTTCTTT.

The V call is TRBV7-9, the J call TRBJ2-3, with no clear D. Germline V gives CDR1 SEHNR, CDR2 FQNEAQ (reference sequence). This CDR3 contains 15 residues. Trimming stripped 2 bases from V and 4 bases from J, with 13 bases between. Here the CDR3 DNA reads TGTGCCAGCAGCTTACCTACTCCCACCCCAGATACGCAGTATTTT. This codes for CASSLPTPTPDTQYF. The variable domain in full, completed from reference TRBV7-9 and TRBJ2-3, reads DTGVSQNPRHKITKRGQNVTFRCDPISEHNRLYWYRQTLGQGPEFLTYFQNEAQLEKSRLLSDRFSAERPKGSFSTLEIQRTEQGDSAMYLCASSLPTPTPDTQYFGPGTRLTVL.

V is TRBV7-3 and J is TRBJ2-7; 11 nucleotides align to TRBD1. This CDR3 has 14 residues. J lost 5 bases, V lost 5 bases, and 5 bases had no gene match. The V gene's germline CDR1 is SGHTA and CDR2 FQGTGA. CDR3 DNA sequence: TGTGCCAGCAGCCCGGGACAGGGGGACAACGAGCAGTACTTC. It translates to CASSPGQGDNEQYF.

The chain combines TRBV14 with TRBJ2-3, with no clear D. CDR3 size: 15 residues. From germline, CDR1 is SGHDN and CDR2 FVKESK. The V end lost 0 bases, the J end lost 1 base, and 8 bases lay between the germline ends. CDR3 in DNA: TGTGCCAGCAGCCAAGATCTGGGCCGCACAGATACGCAGTATTTT. It codes for CASSQDLGRTDTQYF.

The chain uses TRBV19 and TRBJ2-6; D is unresolved. V was cut by 5 bases and J by 1 base, with 6 bases left in between. The CDR3 sequence is 14 residues long. The germline V gene encodes CDR1 LNHDA and CDR2 SQIVND (reference sequence). The CDR3 is CASSGVSGANVLTF. In DNA, the CDR3 is TGTGCCAGTAGTGGAGTGTCTGGGGCCAACGTCCTGACTTTC.

As concerns this clone: The identical CDR3 is also encoded by other nucleotide sequences in the sample. The V gene is TRBV7-2, the J gene TRBJ2-7, with 10 positions matching TRBD2. Germline loops: CDR1 SGHTA, CDR2 FQGNSA. With V trimmed by 1 base and J by 3 bases, 3 bases remained unmatched. This CDR3 comprises 15 residues. CDR3 bases: TGTGCCAGCAGCTTAGGGACTAGCGGCGTCTACGAGCAGTACTTC. Protein sequence: CASSLGTSGVYEQYF.

V usage is TRBV28 and J usage is TRBJ1-2, with D possibly TRBD1 on 5 matching bases. There are 15 residues in the CDR3. Germline V lookup: CDR1 MDHEN, CDR2 SYDVKM. V was shortened by 4 bases and J by 6 bases, with 18 bases between the two germline ends. CDR3 protein: CASSSPGHRGDGYTF. The CDR3 bases are TGTGCCAGCAGTTCCCCGGGGCACCGTGGGGATGGCTACACCTTC.

The V call is TRBV19, the J call TRBJ2-1; no reliable D call. This CDR3 region has 15 residues. V shed 5 bases and J shed 2 bases, with 13 bases lying between them. CDR1 is LNHDA, CDR2 SQIVND, per germline (reference sequence). The CDR3 loop reads CASSPQASPYNEQFF. CDR3 nucleotides: TGTGCCAGTAGTCCGCAAGCCAGTCCCTACAATGAGCAGTTCTTC.

The V gene is TRBV5-6, the J gene TRBJ1-1, with 10 bases aligning to TRBD1. The CDR3 consists of 17 residues. Germline assignment: CDR1 SGHDT and CDR2 YYEEEE. J was trimmed by 6 bases and V by 4 bases; bases with no gene match: 15. The CDR3 coding sequence is TGTGCCAGCAGCCGCATGACAGGGGGCGCGGTGATCGCTGAAGCTTTCTTT. This encodes CASSRMTGGAVIAEAFF.

A remark on this clone: Other DNA sequences in the same sample also yield this CDR3. The genes are TRBV11-2 and TRBJ1-1; D might be TRBD1 (5 bases). Looked up from germline, CDR1 is SGHAT and CDR2 is FQNNGV. V dropped 5 bases and J dropped 2 bases, with 12 bases sitting between them. There are 14 residues in the CDR3. CDR3 in amino acids: CASSPRTTNTEAFF. The CDR3 nucleotides read TGTGCCAGCAGCCCCAGGACAACCAACACTGAAGCTTTCTTT.

The V call is TRBV4-2, the J call TRBJ2-7; possible D gene TRBD2, 5 bases. Per germline, CDR1 LGHNA and CDR2 YNFKEQ. There are 17 residues in the CDR3. Trimming removed 0 bases at V and 4 bases at J, with 19 bases between. The CDR3 nucleotides are TGTGCCAGCAGCCAAGAGTTTGCCGGGATGGGATTTTACGAGCAGTACTTC. This encodes CASSQEFAGMGFYEQYF.

The gene calls are TRBV7-9 and TRBJ2-7; TRBD1 aligns across 8 bases. The CDR3 is 16 residues long. Germline assignment: CDR1 SEHNR and CDR2 FQNEAQ (reference sequence). V trimming: 3 bases; J trimming: 1 base; junction bases outside the gene matches: 8. CDR3 in DNA: TGTGCCAGCAGCTTCATCAGACAGGGGAAGTCCTACGAGCAGTACTTC. Its protein product is CASSFIRQGKSYEQYF.